The T cell receptor (beta chain) under discussion was sequenced for a study of blood T cell repertoires in COVID-19. Study at large: COVID-19 samples, acute and convalescent, were from the United States, Italy and Spain. T cells, B-cell-depleted T cells, or PBMCs supplied cDNA or gDNA.

Trimming took off 5 bases at V and 1 base at J, with 8 bases between the two ends. The CDR3 sequence is 13 residues long. The repertoire was sequenced with immunoSEQ multiplex PCR; TCRdb's copy has only in-frame clones and lacks some. The data show a few hundred thousand clones, with around 90% seen just once and 2.1% held by the top ten. The V call is TRBV12-3 or TRBV12-4, the J call TRBJ1-1, with D uncertain. The TCR was taken from a woman aged 55-69 years with COVID-19, enrolled during active disease. Sequencing was performed on peripheral blood. The CDR3 DNA reads as TGTGCCAGCAGTCGGGTCCAGAACACTGAAGCTTTCTTT. Translated, it gives CASSRVQNTEAFF.